The 29 T cell receptor beta chains below were found in one sample sequenced in a study of OX40 agonist ivuxolimab in advanced cancers. Repertoires were generated with immunoSEQ multiplex PCR, while TCRdb's copy carries only in-frame clones and drops some. Of tens of thousands of clones listed, roughly three quarters were seen once; the top ten hold approximately 4.4%. Sequencing was performed on CD4+ or CD8+ T cells sorted from blood, taken in a trial of the OX40 agonist ivuxolimab. The source is an adult with an advanced solid tumor such as melanoma, head and neck, liver or kidney cancer.

V usage is TRBV19 and J usage is TRBJ1-4; 9 positions agree with TRBD1. CDR1 and CDR2 from the germline V gene are LNHDA and SQIVND (reference sequence). This CDR3 is 14 amino acids long. Losses at the gene ends were 7 bases for V and 10 bases for J; bases not matched to a gene: 10. The chain's CDR3 is CASTTTGGRGKLFF. The CDR3 DNA sequence: TGTGCCAGTACCACTACAGGGGGCAGAGGAAAACTGTTTTTT.

In its sample, this clone was seen many times. The J gene is TRBJ2-7, the V gene TRBV27; 7 nucleotides line up with TRBD2. Per germline, CDR1 MNHEY and CDR2 SMNVEV (reference sequence). The CDR3 length is 15 residues. V was pared by 3 bases and J by 1 base, with 6 bases of the junction left unmatched. The CDR3 DNA sequence: TGTGCCAGCAGTTTCTGGGGGACTACTTCCTACGAGCAGTACTTC. It specifies CASSFWGTTSYEQYF.

The chain has TRBV5-1 and TRBJ2-3; 15 nucleotides line up with TRBD2. Per the germline V gene, CDR1 is SGHRS and CDR2 is YFSETQ. V lost 4 bases, J lost 6 bases, and 6 bases stayed unmatched. This CDR3 comprises 16 residues. The CDR3 spells CASSAGLAGGPDTQYF. For the CDR3, the DNA is TGCGCCAGCAGCGCGGGACTAGCGGGGGGCCCGGATACGCAGTATTTT.

The sample holds a few counts of this clone. Other nucleotide sequences in the sample specify the same CDR3. The CDR3 DNA sequence: TGCAGTGCTAGGGATCCAGATACGCAGTATTTT. Its translation: CSARDPDTQYF. The chain couples TRBV20-1 to TRBJ2-3; D is uncertain. The germline V gene has CDR1 DFQATT and CDR2 SNEGSKA (reference sequence). The CDR3 is made up of 11 amino acids. Trimming took off 3 bases at V and 4 bases at J, with 5 bases between the two ends.

The J gene is TRBJ2-3, the V gene TRBV13, with 9 bases fitting TRBD1. The V segment lost 5 bases and the J segment 1 base; nucleotides outside the gene matches: 7. CDR1 PRHDT and CDR2 FYEKMQ come from the germline V gene (reference sequence). CDR3 length: 16 residues. This chain's CDR3 is CASSERDRAGTDTQYF. In DNA form, the CDR3 reads TGTGCCAGCAGCGAGCGGGACAGGGCAGGCACAGATACGCAGTATTTT.

V gene TRBV2 combines with J gene TRBJ2-7; 8 positions match TRBD2. Unmatched junction bases numbered 12, after V lost 9 bases and J lost 8 bases. Germline V gene lookup returns CDR1 SNHLY and CDR2 FYNNEI. The CDR3 sequence is 13 residues long. DNA for the CDR3: TGTGCCAGTAGGCCGGGACTAGAGACGAAGCAGTACTTC. Its protein is CASRPGLETKQYF.

This rearrangement joins TRBV5-1 to TRBJ2-7, with 7 bases matching TRBD1. This CDR3 is 15 amino acids long. J lost 6 bases, V lost 4 bases, and 13 bases had no gene match. The germline CDR1 and CDR2 sequences are SGHRS and YFSETQ. The DNA for the CDR3 is TGCGCCAGCAGCCCCGACAGGGCTTTGTCGGGCGAGCAGTACTTC. Translating gives CASSPDRALSGEQYF. Full variable domain (rest looked up from reference TRBV5-1 and TRBJ2-7): KAGVTQTPRYLIKTRGQQVTLSCSPISGHRSVSWYQQTPGQGLQFLFEYFSETQRNKGNFPGRFSGRQFSNSRSEMNVSTLELGDSALYLCASSPDRALSGEQYFGPGTRLTVT.

J is TRBJ2-7 and V is TRBV25-1; maybe TRBD2 (5 bases). The CDR3 extends over 16 amino acids. CDR1 MGHDK and CDR2 SYGVNS come from the germline V gene. The ends were cut back, 6 bases at V and 2 bases at J, with 20 bases in the middle. The CDR3 region is CASRPKAVAGAYEQYF. CDR3 coding DNA: TGTGCCAGCAGACCCAAAGCGGTCGCGGGCGCCTACGAGCAGTACTTC.

V is TRBV11-2 and J is TRBJ1-2, with 8 bases lining up with TRBD1. J was trimmed by 0 bases and V by 5 bases; bases with no gene match: 5. CDR1 SGHAT and CDR2 FQNNGV come from the germline V gene. CDR3 length equals 15 residues. CDR3 nucleotides: TGTGCCAGCAGCCAGGACAGGGAAGCTAACTATGGCTACACCTTC. Translating it yields CASSQDREANYGYTF.

The chain recombines TRBV5-4 with TRBJ2-5; TRBD2 aligns across 8 bases. Trimming took 2 bases from V and 1 from J; bases not matched to a gene: 4. CDR3 length: 15 residues. The germline CDR1 and CDR2 sequences are SGHNT and YYREEE (reference sequence). In DNA form, the CDR3 reads TGTGCCAGCAGCTTAGCGGGAGTGCGCCAAGAGACCCAGTACTTC. Translating it yields CASSLAGVRQETQYF. The full variable domain, completed using reference TRBV5-4 and TRBJ2-5, is ETGVTQSPTHLIKTRGQQVTLRCSSQSGHNTVSWYQQALGQGPQFIFQYYREEENGRGNFPPRFSGLQFPNYSSELNVNALELDDSALYLCASSLAGVRQETQYFGPGTRLLVL.

The chain joins TRBV5-1 to TRBJ1-1; 7 bases line up with TRBD1. In germline, CDR1 is SGHRS, CDR2 YFSETQ. Germline trimming cut 4 bases from V and 3 bases from J; bases unmatched to any gene: 6. This CDR3 comprises 14 residues. The CDR3 nucleotides read TGCGCCAGCAGCCTGACAGGGAAGCACACTGAAGCTTTCTTT. Protein: CASSLTGKHTEAFF.

The chain links TRBV5-4 to TRBJ1-2; D uncertain. The CDR3 has 15 amino acids. Germline V lookup: CDR1 SGHNT, CDR2 YYREEE (reference sequence). The ends were cut back, 4 bases at V and 0 bases at J, with 13 bases in the middle. CDR3 DNA: TGTGCCAGCAGCCACCTCCGGCAGACTAACTATGGCTACACCTTC. It encodes CASSHLRQTNYGYTF. The entire variable domain, with the rest obtained from reference TRBV5-4 and TRBJ1-2, is as follows: ETGVTQSPTHLIKTRGQQVTLRCSSQSGHNTVSWYQQALGQGPQFIFQYYREEENGRGNFPPRFSGLQFPNYSSELNVNALELDDSALYLCASSHLRQTNYGYTFGSGTRLTVV.

J is TRBJ1-2 and V is TRBV9, with 10 positions matching TRBD1. This CDR3 region has 15 residues. V lost 3 bases and J lost 6; bases outside the gene matches: 8. Germline assignment: CDR1 SGDLS and CDR2 YYNGEE. DNA for the CDR3: TGTGCCAGCAGCGCCGGGGGACAGGGGATTCATGGCTACACCTTC. Residues: CASSAGGQGIHGYTF.

The CDR3 coding sequence is TGTGCCAGCTCACCGGGCAGGGGAGAGACCCAGTACTTC. Protein: CASSPGRGETQYF. This chain links TRBV18 with TRBJ2-5; a weak D match, TRBD1 (6 bases). Germline loops: CDR1 KGHSH, CDR2 LQKENI. The CDR3 is 13 residues long. V lost 3 bases and J lost 4, with 9 bases in between.

The J gene is TRBJ2-7, the V gene TRBV4-1; D may match TRBD1 or TRBD2 (5 bases each). Germline V gives CDR1 MGHRA, CDR2 YSYEKL. This CDR3 spans 16 amino acids. V was cut by 1 base and J by 1 base, with 14 bases left in between. The CDR3 coding sequence is TGCGCCAGCAGCCAAGCATGGCCCGAGGGGTCCTACGAGCAGTACTTC. It yields the protein CASSQAWPEGSYEQYF.

V and J are TRBV5-1 and TRBJ2-3, with 10 bases lining up with TRBD2. The germline V gene has CDR1 SGHRS and CDR2 YFSETQ. Losses at the gene ends were 0 bases for V and 0 bases for J; bases not matched to a gene: 1. This CDR3 contains 16 residues. The CDR3 protein is CASSLELAGSTDTQYF. The CDR3 DNA follows: TGCGCCAGCAGCTTGGAACTAGCGGGGAGCACAGATACGCAGTATTTT.

The J gene is TRBJ2-7, the V gene TRBV7-8, with D unresolved. The CDR3 is 11 residues long. Germline V lookup: CDR1 SGHVS, CDR2 FQNEAQ. Trimming cost V 6 bases and J 7 bases, with 10 bases left between them. The CDR3 DNA follows: TGTGCCAGCAGTCCTCCTAGTGAGCAGTACTTC. As protein: CASSPPSEQYF.

The chain couples TRBV19 to TRBJ2-1, with a possible D match to TRBD2 (6 bases). This CDR3 has 16 residues. Germline CDR1 is LNHDA and CDR2 is SQIVND (reference sequence). V lost 5 bases and J lost 4, with 18 bases in between. The CDR3 bases are TGTGCCAGTAGTCCCAGGCCGCGGGAAGGGTACAATGAGCAGTTCTTC. Its translation is CASSPRPREGYNEQFF. Full variable domain (outside the CDR3, taken from reference TRBV19 and TRBJ2-1): DGGITQSPKYLFRKEGQNVTLSCEQNLNHDAMYWYRQDPGQGLRLIYYSQIVNDFQKGDIAEGYSVSREKKESFPLTVTSAQKNPTAFYLCASSPRPREGYNEQFFGPGTRLTVL.

This clone showed up just once. The gene calls are TRBV11-2 and TRBJ1-1, with D possibly TRBD1 on 5 matching bases. CDR1 is SGHAT, CDR2 FQNNGV, per germline. V gave up 4 bases and J gave up 4 bases, with 16 bases separating them. CDR3 length: 15 residues. The CDR3 here is CASSSGPHGATEAFF. The CDR3 nucleotides read TGTGCCAGCAGCTCCGGGCCACATGGGGCCACTGAAGCTTTCTTT.

The rearrangement links TRBV5-1 to TRBJ1-3; 11 bases map to TRBD1. This CDR3 has 17 residues. Germline V gene data show CDR1 as SGHRS and CDR2 as YFSETQ. V shed 4 bases and J 3 bases; nucleotides not matched to a gene: 9. CDR3 nucleotides: TGCGCCAGCAGCGTGGTATCCGGGACAGGGGGTGGAAACACCATATATTTT. The encoded protein is CASSVVSGTGGGNTIYF.

The gene calls are TRBV5-4 and TRBJ2-1; D gene ambiguous. This CDR3 region has 14 residues. Germline lookup yields CDR1 SGHNT and CDR2 YYREEE (reference sequence). Trimming left V 0 bases short and J 1 base short, with 5 bases between. The CDR3 DNA follows: TGTGCCAGCAGCTTGGCCGGGTCCTACAATGAGCAGTTCTTC. This translates into CASSLAGSYNEQFF.

The chain carries TRBV19 and TRBJ1-2; D unclear. From germline, CDR1 is LNHDA and CDR2 SQIVND (reference sequence). The CDR3 has 11 amino acids. The germline V and J ends were trimmed by 9 bases and 2 bases, with 7 bases remaining between them. In DNA, the CDR3 is TGTGCCAGCGGCACGAACTATGGCTACACCTTC. Translation gives CASGTNYGYTF.

The chain carries TRBV10-3 and TRBJ2-7; maybe TRBD2 (6 bases). Trimming removed 3 bases from V and 3 bases from J, with 15 bases in between. CDR3 length: 15 amino acids. CDR1 ENHRY and CDR2 SYGVKD come from the germline V gene. CDR3 in DNA: TGTGCCATCAGTGACCCGACCGGGACTTACTACGAGCAGTACTTC. It yields the protein CAISDPTGTYYEQYF.

This chain connects TRBV6-1 to TRBJ1-2, with TRBD1 matching over 7 bases. The germline V gene has CDR1 MNHNS and CDR2 SASEGT. The CDR3 sequence is 16 residues long. Germline trimming cut 4 bases from V and 4 bases from J; bases unmatched to any gene: 12. In DNA, the CDR3 is TGTGCCAGCAGTGCAAACAGGGGCCGCACCATCTATGGCTACACCTTC. Encoded protein: CASSANRGRTIYGYTF.

This chain connects TRBV5-1 to TRBJ1-6; 9 bases are shared with TRBD1. Germline CDR1 SGHRS, CDR2 YFSETQ. The CDR3 runs to 19 residues. V was pared by 0 bases and J by 5 bases, with 12 bases of the junction left unmatched. CDR3 in DNA: TGCGCCAGCAGCTTGGGAGGGGGACAGGGTATGGCAGATAATTCACCCCTCCACTTT. Protein: CASSLGGGQGMADNSPLHF.

The chain uses TRBV28 and TRBJ2-3; D is uncertain. CDR3 length: 13 residues. V gave up 2 bases and J gave up 0 bases, with 3 bases separating them. CDR1 is MDHEN, CDR2 SYDVKM, per germline. The CDR3 bases are TGTGCCAGCAGTTTAGAGAGCACAGATACGCAGTATTTT. This translates into CASSLESTDTQYF.

The V and J genes are TRBV27 and TRBJ2-1; 10 nucleotides match TRBD2. The CDR3 has 16 amino acids. V lost 6 bases and J lost 8; bases outside the gene matches: 13. Germline-derived CDR1 and CDR2 are MNHEY and SMNVEV (reference sequence). The chain's CDR3 is CASSLGVAGGVDEQFF. In DNA, the CDR3 is TGTGCCAGCAGCCTCGGAGTAGCGGGGGGTGTGGATGAGCAGTTCTTC.

CDR3: CASSPMGYPASTDTQYF. The CDR3 DNA follows: TGCGCCAGCAGCCCTATGGGGTACCCTGCTAGCACAGATACGCAGTATTTT. V gene TRBV5-1 combines with J gene TRBJ2-3, with D unclear. Germline loops: CDR1 SGHRS, CDR2 YFSETQ. The CDR3 has 17 residues. The V end lost 4 bases, the J end lost 0 bases, and 18 bases lay between the germline ends.

V is TRBV6-5 and J is TRBJ2-7, with 9 bases that match TRBD1. Germline V gene sequence: CDR1 MNHEY, CDR2 SVGAGI. The V and J ends lost 7 bases and 4 bases, in that order; junction bases with no gene match: 5. There are 13 residues in the CDR3. This chain's CDR3 is CASTGDRAYEQYF. The CDR3 bases are TGTGCCAGCACCGGGGACAGGGCTTACGAGCAGTACTTC.